This T cell receptor (beta chain) is from a study of shared clonotypes between healthy human individuals. This CDR3 has 15 amino acids. Germline V gene lookup returns CDR1 SGHRS and CDR2 YFSETQ. The V segment lost 0 bases and the J segment 7 bases; nucleotides outside the gene matches: 2. Of note for this clone: The sample has other DNA sequences that encode this CDR3 too.

Libraries were prepared by immunoSEQ multiplex PCR; TCRdb keeps only in-frame clonotypes and omits some of them. The sample shows over a million clones, about 74% of them seen only once. Sequencing input: memory CD4+ T cells sorted from blood. The subset is: CD45RA-negative fraction. The chain combines TRBV5-1 with TRBJ2-1; 12 nucleotides agree with TRBD2. The source is a man aged 18 to 35 in good health. Here the CDR3 DNA reads TGCGCCAGCAGCTTGGGACTAGCGGGAGTTAATGAGCAGTTCTTC. It specifies CASSLGLAGVNEQFF.